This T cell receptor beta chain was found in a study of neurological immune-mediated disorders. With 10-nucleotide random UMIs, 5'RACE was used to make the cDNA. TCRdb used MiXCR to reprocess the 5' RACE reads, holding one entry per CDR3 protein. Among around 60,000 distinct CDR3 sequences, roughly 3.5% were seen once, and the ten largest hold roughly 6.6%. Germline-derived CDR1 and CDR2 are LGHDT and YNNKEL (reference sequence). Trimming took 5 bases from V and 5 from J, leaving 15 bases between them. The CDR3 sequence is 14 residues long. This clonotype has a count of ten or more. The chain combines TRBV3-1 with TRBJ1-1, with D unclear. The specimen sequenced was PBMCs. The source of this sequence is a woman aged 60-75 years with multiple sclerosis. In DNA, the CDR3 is TGTGCCAGCAGCTACCTGGACGGGAAGACTGAAGCTTTCTTT. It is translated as CASSYLDGKTEAFF.